This T cell receptor (beta chain) was retrieved from a study of T cell responses to AZD1222 COVID-19 vaccine (dated by TCRdb to the early 2020s). Looking at the study overall: A total of roughly 240 trial participants underwent TCR sequencing, of whom around 200 received two doses of AZD1222 and some 25 received two doses of the MenACWY control vaccine. Trial participants were enrolled by age into 18-55, 56-69 and 70-plus year subgroups, with about 150, 28 and 57 TCR-sequenced participants respectively.

A distance of 8 bases separates the germline ends of V and J, which lose 6 bases and 0 bases respectively. The CDR1 and CDR2 encoded by the germline V gene are MDHEN and SYDVKM. The CDR3, cysteine through phenylalanine, is 14 amino acids long. Kept here is only the CDR3 DNA, which spans 42 bases and is read in frame from base 1. Reading the label with the study, this specimen's time point is: about 28 days (+/-7) after the second vaccine dose. Because spike-specific TCR depth and breadth did not differ between the two schedules, AZD1222 recipients who got a second dose at roughly 4 weeks were pooled with those who got a second dose at roughly 12 weeks. Samples from vaccinated people were obtained from the UK trials COV001 and COV002, which included a single-blind randomized controlled phase 2/3 trial of AZD1222 (ChAdOx1 nCoV-19) in healthy adults. For TCRbeta chain sequencing, PBMC samples were collected from trial participants at day 0 and at day 28 after the second dose.

Note on this clone: Its antigen target is currently unknown. Nothing much larger sits one base from this clone, and base qualities are not available.

Beyond this particular receptor, the publication reports: Because no day 14 peak-response samples were available, the repertoires could be characterized only after the peak T cell response. Nearly half of unique spike-specific TCRs reportedly recognized epitopes outside regions mutated in the B.1.351 and B.1.1.7 variants. After two AZD1222 doses, spike-specific TCR breadth and depth were significantly higher than at day 0 and than in MenACWY recipients. Vaccine-associated CD4 TCRs spanned the whole spike protein, with dominant responses in regions 160-218 and 743-854. Conclusions about previously exposed vaccinees are limited, since just five to seven AZD1222 recipients were seropositive for SARS-CoV-2 at baseline. Participants were mostly white British and included more females than males, and it was suggested by the authors that clonal diversity may have been underestimated. The 56-69-year group was small, and its depth increase did not reach significance, likely because of low power.

The CDR3 regions of human TCRbeta chains were analyzed by immunosequencing. In the source study's methods: Repertoire TCRs were matched against a reference library of SARS-CoV-2-specific TCRs generated with the MIRA antigen-specificity platform. Breadth was defined as the fraction of unique TCRs that were SARS-CoV-2-associated, and depth was defined as the fraction of total T cells that were SARS-CoV-2-associated. Using the MIRA data, every spike-specific TCR was mapped to the spike region that the TCR reacted to and assigned to either a CD4 or a CD8 class. Log10-transformed breadth and depth values were compared by one-way ANOVA with Sidak's multiple comparisons tests. This is the immuneACCESS table as TCRdb keeps it, with only in-frame sequences that have V and J called. A part of the clones is gone; compared with another copy, unresolved V genes explain less than half, and the rest is unexplained. That table is the source of V, J and clone size, and D and trimming were worked out from the DNA. This sample comprises about 53,000 clones, 87% of them detected only once. The ten biggest clones cover approximately 2.5% of the sample.

The clonotype was recovered from an adult who received the AZD1222 COVID-19 vaccine. The chain employs TRBV28 and TRBJ1-4; no confident D gene assignment can be made. The sample here was peripheral blood, taken 28 days after the second AZD1222 dose. The CDR3 reads as follows: CASRLDATNEKLFF. Here is the DNA: TGTGCCAGCAGATTGGATGCAACTAATGAAAAACTGTTTTTT.